This TCR beta chain was recorded in a study of blood T cell repertoires in COVID-19. Across the whole study: From T cells, B-cell-depleted T cells, or PBMCs came the material, which was cDNA or gDNA.

With V trimmed by 6 bases and J by 2 bases, 4 bases remained unmatched. This CDR3 comprises 13 residues. Per the germline V gene, CDR1 is SNHLY and CDR2 is FYNNEI. As processed by the authors: Reference gene primer amplification yielded estimated nucleated cell counts. Repertoires were generated with immunoSEQ multiplex PCR, while TCRdb's copy carries only in-frame clones and drops some. V and J calls and clone size are copied from that table; D and trimming were computed from the DNA. The sample has approximately 82,000 clones, around 80% seen once; the top ten hold around a third. The sequence was collected from a woman in her sixties or seventies with acute or convalescent COVID-19. The chain recombines TRBV2 with TRBJ2-7, with 7 bases matching TRBD2. The material sequenced was peripheral blood. The CDR3 nucleotides are TGTGCCAGCAGAAGGGCGGGAGCCTACGAGCAGTACTTC. Encoded protein: CASRRAGAYEQYF.